This T cell receptor (beta chain) comes out of a study of T cell changes during pregnancy in multiple sclerosis (dated by TCRdb to the late 2010s). Study-level background: In women with multiple sclerosis, the researchers looked at how the T cell repertoire shifted as pregnancy progressed.

Remarks on this clone: Its antigen remains undetermined. There are no base qualities to consult, and no much larger clone falls within one base.

Library prep was done by the immunoSEQ multiplex PCR assay. TCRdb re-hosts the immuneACCESS table, in-frame sequences only. Its copies lack some clones; in the studies checked, an unresolved V gene accounts for under half of them, and the cause for the rest is not known. Across this sample there are 25,000 to 35,000 clones, with 80% to 90% seen only once. The biggest ten clones account for 6.5% to 8.5% of the sample. Reading the germline V gene gives CDR1 MGHDK and CDR2 SYGVNS. Including the terminal cysteine and phenylalanine, the CDR3 comprises 14 residues. The CDR3 DNA has 42 bases and is translated from base 1. V loses 3 bases, J loses 7 bases, and the germline ends lie 13 bases apart.

The chain employs TRBV25-1 and TRBJ1-5; possibly the D gene is TRBD1, per 6 matching bases. The sequenced sample was CD8+ T cells from peripheral blood mononuclear cells, obtained in the second trimester of pregnancy. This clonotype originated in a female donor with multiple sclerosis, enrolled in a pregnancy study. The CDR3 is CASSESSGDQPQHF. The nucleotide sequence reads as follows: TGTGCCAGCAGTGAGAGCTCAGGGGACCAGCCCCAGCATTTT.